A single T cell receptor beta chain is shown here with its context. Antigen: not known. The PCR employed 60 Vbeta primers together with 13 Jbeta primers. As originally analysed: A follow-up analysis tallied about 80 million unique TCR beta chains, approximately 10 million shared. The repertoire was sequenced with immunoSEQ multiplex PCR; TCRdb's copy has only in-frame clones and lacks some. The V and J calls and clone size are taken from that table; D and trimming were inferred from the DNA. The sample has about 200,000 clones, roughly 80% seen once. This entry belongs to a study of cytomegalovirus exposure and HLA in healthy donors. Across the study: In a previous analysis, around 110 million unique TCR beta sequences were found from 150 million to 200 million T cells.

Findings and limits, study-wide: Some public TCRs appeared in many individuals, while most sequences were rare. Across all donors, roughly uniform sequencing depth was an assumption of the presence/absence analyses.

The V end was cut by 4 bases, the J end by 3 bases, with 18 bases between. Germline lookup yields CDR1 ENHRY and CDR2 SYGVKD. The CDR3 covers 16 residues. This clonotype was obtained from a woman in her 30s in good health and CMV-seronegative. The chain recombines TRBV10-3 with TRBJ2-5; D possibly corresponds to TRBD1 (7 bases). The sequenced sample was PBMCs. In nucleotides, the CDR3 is TGTGCCATCAGTGGCGGAAGGGGGCGCGGGGAAGAGACCCAGTACTTC. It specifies CAISGGRGRGEETQYF.